This T cell receptor beta chain was recovered during a study of T-cell memory formation after mild COVID-19. Whole-study findings and limits: Contracting clones localized mainly to CM and EM when CD4+ and mainly to EMRA when CD8+.

A single record per CDR3 protein comes from TCRdb applying MiXCR to the 5' RACE reads. The sample lists roughly 400,000 distinct CDR3 sequences; 24% were seen once. Details on this clonotype: Antigen: not known.

The CDR3 totals 12 residues. The germline V gene encodes CDR1 SGHRS and CDR2 YFSETQ. V lost 4 bases to trimming and J lost 5 bases, with 9 bases between them. The receptor's source is an adult woman who had mild COVID-19 (a few samples of this study predate the infection). Cell type and time point are not known. Sequenced sample: PBMCs or a T cell subset sorted from them (not recorded which). The gene calls are TRBV5-1 and TRBJ1-2; D gene uncertain. The chain's CDR3 is CASSAYTYGYTF. CDR3 nucleotide sequence: TGCGCCAGCAGCGCATACACTTATGGCTACACCTTC.